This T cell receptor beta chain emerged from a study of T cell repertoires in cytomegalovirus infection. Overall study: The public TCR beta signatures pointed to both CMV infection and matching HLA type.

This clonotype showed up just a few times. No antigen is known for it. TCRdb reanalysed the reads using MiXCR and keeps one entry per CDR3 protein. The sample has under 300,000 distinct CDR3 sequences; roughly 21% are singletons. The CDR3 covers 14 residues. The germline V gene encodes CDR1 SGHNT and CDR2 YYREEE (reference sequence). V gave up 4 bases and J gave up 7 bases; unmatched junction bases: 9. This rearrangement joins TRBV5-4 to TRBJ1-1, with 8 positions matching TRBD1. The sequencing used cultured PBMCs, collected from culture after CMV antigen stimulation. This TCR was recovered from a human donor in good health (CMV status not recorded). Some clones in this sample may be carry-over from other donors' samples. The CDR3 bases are TGTGCCAGCAGCCAGCCGACAGGGGCCCGTGAAGCTTTCTTT. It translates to CASSQPTGAREAFF.